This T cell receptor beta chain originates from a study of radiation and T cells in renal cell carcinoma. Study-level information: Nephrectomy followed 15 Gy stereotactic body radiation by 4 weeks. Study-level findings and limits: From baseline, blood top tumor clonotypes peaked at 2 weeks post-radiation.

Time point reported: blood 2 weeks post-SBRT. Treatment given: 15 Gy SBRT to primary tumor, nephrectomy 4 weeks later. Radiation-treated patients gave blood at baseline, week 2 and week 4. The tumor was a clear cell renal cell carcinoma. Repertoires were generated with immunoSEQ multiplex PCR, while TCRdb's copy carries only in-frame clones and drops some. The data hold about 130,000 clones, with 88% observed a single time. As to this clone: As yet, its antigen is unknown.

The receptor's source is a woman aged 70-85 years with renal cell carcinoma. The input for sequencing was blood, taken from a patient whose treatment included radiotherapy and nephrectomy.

CDR3 bases: TGTGCCAGCAGGGACAGTATTGGGCAGTACTTC. Its protein is CASRDSIGQYF. The chain recombines TRBV6-5 with TRBJ2-7; D is possibly TRBD1 (6 bases). Trimming took 6 bases from V and 9 from J, leaving 12 bases between them. The CDR3 has 11 residues. CDR1 MNHEY and CDR2 SVGAGI come from the germline V gene.